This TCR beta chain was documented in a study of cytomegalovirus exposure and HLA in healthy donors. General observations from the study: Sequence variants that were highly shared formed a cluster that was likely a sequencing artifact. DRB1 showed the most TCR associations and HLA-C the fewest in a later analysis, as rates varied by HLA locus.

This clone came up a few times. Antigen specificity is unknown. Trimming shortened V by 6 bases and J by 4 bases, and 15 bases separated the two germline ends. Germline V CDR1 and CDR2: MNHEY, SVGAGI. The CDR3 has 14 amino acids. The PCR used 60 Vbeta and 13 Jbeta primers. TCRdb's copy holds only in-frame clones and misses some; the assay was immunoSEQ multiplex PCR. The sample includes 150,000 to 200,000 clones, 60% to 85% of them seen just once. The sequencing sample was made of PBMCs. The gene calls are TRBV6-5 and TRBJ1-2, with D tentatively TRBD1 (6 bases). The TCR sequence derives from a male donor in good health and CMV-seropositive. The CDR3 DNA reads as TGTGCCAGCAGCTCCGGAGGCAGGGGCTATGGCTACACCTTC. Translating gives CASSSGGRGYGYTF.